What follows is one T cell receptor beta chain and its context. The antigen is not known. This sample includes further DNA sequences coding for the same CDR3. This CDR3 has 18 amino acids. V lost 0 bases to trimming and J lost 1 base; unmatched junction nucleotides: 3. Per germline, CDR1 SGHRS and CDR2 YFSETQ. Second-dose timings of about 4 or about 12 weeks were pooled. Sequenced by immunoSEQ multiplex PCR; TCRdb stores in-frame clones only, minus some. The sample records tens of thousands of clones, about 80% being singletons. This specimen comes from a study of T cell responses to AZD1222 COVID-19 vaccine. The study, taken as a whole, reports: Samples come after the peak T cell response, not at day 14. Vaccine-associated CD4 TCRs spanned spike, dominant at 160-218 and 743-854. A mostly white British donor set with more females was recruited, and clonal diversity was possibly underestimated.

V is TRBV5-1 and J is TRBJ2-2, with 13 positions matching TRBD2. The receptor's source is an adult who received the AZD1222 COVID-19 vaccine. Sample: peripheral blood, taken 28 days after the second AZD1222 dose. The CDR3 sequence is CASSLGLAGGKNTGELFF. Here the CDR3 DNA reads TGCGCCAGCAGCTTGGGACTAGCGGGGGGAAAGAACACCGGGGAGCTGTTTTTT.